A selection of T cell receptor beta chains follows, all from one sample in a study of blood T cell repertoires in COVID-19. Data came from immunoSEQ multiplex PCR; TCRdb stores just in-frame clones and leaves some out. The sample holds 70,000 to 95,000 clones, approximately 80% seen once. The specimen was peripheral blood. Source of these receptors: a woman aged 70-85 years with active or convalescent COVID-19. Both conserved end residues are part of each CDR3. D genes are given only for firm matches. The size of a clone is reported for some rows only, either as once, few or many, or as a class for expanded clones.

v_gene: TRBV10-3
j_gene: TRBJ1-2
abundance: NA
d_gene: TRBD1
CDR3nt: TGTGCCATCAGTGAGTCCGGGACAGGGGGCGCTTACTATGGCTACACCTTC
CDR3aa: CAISESGTGGAYYGYTF

v_gene: TRBV19
j_gene: TRBJ2-1
abundance: few
d_gene: TRBD1
CDR3nt: TGTGCCAGTACACATAGGACAGGGGGTTCTCATGAGCAGTTCTTC
CDR3aa: CASTHRTGGSHEQFF

v_gene: TRBV11-2
j_gene: TRBJ1-5
abundance: NA
d_gene: NA
CDR3nt: TGTGCCAGCAGCCTTAACGGGGAGCCCCAGCATTTT
CDR3aa: CASSLNGEPQHF

v_gene: TRBV5-1
j_gene: TRBJ2-5
abundance: NA
d_gene: TRBD1
CDR3nt: TGCGCCAGCAGCTTTACAGGGGGCGAGGAGACCCAGTACTTC
CDR3aa: CASSFTGGEETQYF

v_gene: TRBV7-2
j_gene: TRBJ2-3
abundance: NA
d_gene: TRBD2
CDR3nt: TGTGCCAGCAGCTTAGCGCCTCTAGCGGGGGGAAAAGATACGCAGTATTTT
CDR3aa: CASSLAPLAGGKDTQYF

v_gene: TRBV5-1
j_gene: TRBJ2-3
abundance: NA
d_gene: TRBD2
CDR3nt: TGCGCCAGCAGCTCGCTAGCGGGGGGGCCCCCCTCTACAGATACGCAGTATTTT
CDR3aa: CASSSLAGGPPSTDTQYF

v_gene: TRBV7-8
j_gene: TRBJ2-3
abundance: NA
d_gene: TRBD2
CDR3nt: TGTGCCAGCAGCCGCCGAACCGGGCGGGGGGGTAGCACAGATACGCAGTATTTT
CDR3aa: CASSRRTGRGGSTDTQYF

v_gene: TRBV4-2
j_gene: TRBJ1-1
abundance: NA
d_gene: NA
CDR3nt: TGTGCCAGCAGCCTCACGGTTGTGGACACTGAAGCTTTCTTT
CDR3aa: CASSLTVVDTEAFF

v_gene: TRBV25-1
j_gene: TRBJ2-1
abundance: NA
d_gene: NA
CDR3nt: TGTGCCAGCAGTCTAGGGGGAGGGGTTCCGAATGAGCAGTTCTTC
CDR3aa: CASSLGGGVPNEQFF

v_gene: TRBV2
j_gene: TRBJ1-1
abundance: NA
d_gene: NA
CDR3nt: TGTGCCAGCAGATCCGGAGGAGGGGTGAGGACTGAAGCTTTCTTT
CDR3aa: CASRSGGGVRTEAFF

v_gene: TRBV5-5
j_gene: TRBJ2-4
abundance: NA
d_gene: NA
CDR3nt: TGTGCCAGCAGCAAGGAGGCCCCCCGGGGGTACTTC
CDR3aa: CASSKEAPRGYF

v_gene: TRBV5-1
j_gene: TRBJ2-3
abundance: NA
d_gene: NA
CDR3nt: TGCGCCAGCAGCTTACAGGGCACAGATACGCAGTATTTT
CDR3aa: CASSLQGTDTQYF

v_gene: TRBV7-9
j_gene: TRBJ1-1
abundance: NA
d_gene: TRBD1
CDR3nt: TGTGCCAGCAGACGGTTGACAGGGCACACTGAAGCTTTCTTT
CDR3aa: CASRRLTGHTEAFF

v_gene: TRBV7-9
j_gene: TRBJ1-3
abundance: NA
d_gene: NA
CDR3nt: TGTGCCAGCAGCTCCCCAGAGGATTCGAACGGTTTTAGTGACACCATATATTTT
CDR3aa: CASSSPEDSNGFSDTIYF

v_gene: TRBV11-2
j_gene: TRBJ2-2
abundance: few
d_gene: TRBD1
CDR3nt: TGTGCCAGCAGCTTAGATTGGGGACAGGGGAGCACCGGGGAGCTGTTTTTT
CDR3aa: CASSLDWGQGSTGELFF

v_gene: TRBV5-4
j_gene: TRBJ2-2
abundance: few
d_gene: TRBD1
CDR3nt: TGTGCCAGCAGCTTACCGACAGGGGGCTCCACCGGGGAGCTGTTTTTT
CDR3aa: CASSLPTGGSTGELFF